These 17 T cell receptor beta chains were sequenced from one sample in a study of T cells in Graves' hyperthyroidism and ophthalmopathy. Amplification targeted TCR beta CDR3 regions from RNA transcripts. In the first-round RT-PCR of the TCR CDR3, the HTBI primer set was used. TCRdb called the multiplex PCR reads again in MiXCR, with one record for every CDR3 protein. The sample contains about 510,000 distinct CDR3 sequences, about 14% of which appear only once. Material: blood. All receptors come from a woman aged 40 to 50 with Graves' hyperthyroidism.

This clonotype was observed a single time. A read error may explain this, as a much larger clone is one base away. The chain couples TRBV6-2 or TRBV6-3 to TRBJ1-1; D is uncertain. The CDR3 consists of 13 residues. Trimming stripped 4 bases from V and 1 base from J, with 7 bases between. The germline gives CDR1 MNHEY, CDR2 SVGEGT. The CDR3 reads CASSCLRNTEAFF. The CDR3 nucleotides read TGTGCCAGCAGTTGCTTGCGGAACACTGAAGCTTTCTTT.

This clonotype was seen a few times. This rearrangement joins TRBV10-3 to TRBJ2-7; D is perhaps TRBD1 (6 bases). The CDR3 runs 13 residues. Looked up from germline, CDR1 is ENHRY and CDR2 is SYGVKD. The V end was cut by 2 bases, the J end by 3 bases, with 8 bases between. The CDR3 here is CAISEKGGYEQYF. Here the CDR3 DNA reads TGTGCCATCAGTGAGAAAGGGGGCTACGAGCAGTACTTC.

This clonotype has ten or more counts. This chain links TRBV2 with TRBJ2-5; D unresolved. The germline V gene encodes CDR1 SNHLY and CDR2 FYNNEI. This CDR3 is 12 amino acids long. The germline V and J ends were trimmed by 8 bases and 1 base, with 8 bases remaining between them. Here the CDR3 reads CASRLFQETQYF. The CDR3 DNA is TGTGCCAGCCGCCTATTCCAAGAGACCCAGTACTTC.

There are many counts of this clonotype. The chain combines TRBV5-1 with TRBJ1-1, with D perhaps TRBD1 (5 bases). Between the trimmed V and J ends, which lost 3 bases and 7 bases, there was a span of 7 bases. Per the germline V gene, CDR1 is SGHRS and CDR2 is YFSETQ. The CDR3 totals 11 residues. The CDR3 sequence: CASSYDSEAFF. The CDR3 coding sequence is TGCGCCAGCAGCTACGACAGTGAAGCTTTCTTT.

In this sample, this clonotype turned up many times. The V and J genes are TRBV9 and TRBJ2-7; either TRBD1 or TRBD2 may supply D (5 bases each). The germline V and J ends were trimmed by 3 bases and 2 bases, with 12 bases remaining between them. This CDR3 contains 14 residues. The germline gives CDR1 SGDLS, CDR2 YYNGEE. The CDR3 DNA is TGTGCCAGCAGCGAGAGGGACGGGACCTACGAGCAGTACTTC. Its translation is CASSERDGTYEQYF.

This clonotype has a count of ten or more. The V and J genes are TRBV5-1 and TRBJ2-7; a possible D gene is TRBD2 (5 bases). Trimming cost V 2 bases and J 5 bases, with 11 bases left between them. The CDR3 runs 13 residues. Germline V lookup: CDR1 SGHRS, CDR2 YFSETQ. For the CDR3, the DNA is TGCGCCAGCAGCTTAAGGTTCGGGGACGAGCAGTACTTC. Translation: CASSLRFGDEQYF.

This clonotype showed up just a few times. This rearrangement joins TRBV4-1 to TRBJ2-4; 7 positions agree with TRBD2. Germline V gene sequence: CDR1 MGHRA, CDR2 YSYEKL. This CDR3 is 16 amino acids long. The V segment lost 6 bases and the J segment 9 bases; nucleotides outside the gene matches: 17. The CDR3 reads CASRVIGREKSGIQYF. CDR3 DNA sequence: TGCGCCAGCAGGGTAATTGGGCGGGAGAAATCGGGCATTCAGTACTTC.

This clonotype was observed a handful of times. The rearrangement uses TRBV2 and TRBJ2-2; TRBD1 matches 7 bases. Germline V gives CDR1 SNHLY, CDR2 FYNNEI. The CDR3 runs to 16 residues. Trimming removed 2 bases from V and 4 bases from J; junction bases left unmatched: 7. The DNA of the CDR3 is TGTGCCAGCAGTGAATCGCAGGACAGGAGCACCGGGGAGCTGTTTTTT. It specifies CASSESQDRSTGELFF.

This clonotype was counted at least ten times. The chain joins TRBV4-1 to TRBJ1-4; D is unclear. The CDR3 totals 15 residues. Between the trimmed V and J ends, which lost 4 bases and 2 bases, there was a span of 11 bases. CDR1 MGHRA and CDR2 YSYEKL come from the germline V gene. The CDR3 sequence: CASSPTTGTNEKLFF. CDR3 DNA: TGCGCCAGCAGCCCAACGACGGGTACTAATGAAAAACTGTTTTTT.

This clonotype was seen ten or more times. The chain is built from TRBV30 and TRBJ1-1; 7 positions match TRBD1. The CDR3 length is 12 residues. The germline CDR1 and CDR2 sequences are GTSNPN and SVGIG (reference sequence). V lost 3 bases, J lost 4 bases, and 2 bases stayed unmatched. CDR3 sequence: CAWRQGSTEAFF. The CDR3 region has the DNA TGTGCCTGGAGACAGGGGAGCACTGAAGCTTTCTTT.

This clonotype was recorded many times. This rearrangement joins TRBV6-6 to TRBJ2-7; 10 positions match TRBD1. The V gene end was trimmed by 2 bases and the J gene end by 5 bases; junction bases not matched to a gene: 12. The CDR3 has 17 amino acids. Germline values: CDR1 MNHNY, CDR2 SVGAGI (reference sequence). The CDR3 sequence: CASSYDPPDRGTNEQYF. The CDR3, as DNA: TGTGCCAGCAGTTACGATCCTCCGGACAGGGGGACCAACGAGCAGTACTTC.

The sample holds many counts of this clonotype. The gene calls are TRBV30 and TRBJ2-5, with 10 bases aligning to TRBD2. The CDR3 has 15 amino acids. Germline V gives CDR1 GTSNPN, CDR2 SVGIG (reference sequence). V was pared by 0 bases and J by 5 bases, with 6 bases of the junction left unmatched. The CDR3 nucleotides are TGTGCCTGGAGTGTAGCTAGCGGGAGATTGGAGACCCAGTACTTC. Encoded protein: CAWSVASGRLETQYF. Supplemented by reference TRBV30 and TRBJ2-5, the full variable domain reads SQTIHQWPATLVQPVGSPLSLECTVEGTSNPNLYWYRQAAGRGLQLLFYSVGIGQISSEVPQNLSASRPQDRQFILSSKKLLLSDSGFYLCAWSVASGRLETQYFGPGTRLLVL.

This clonotype turned up a few times. The chain has TRBV18 and TRBJ2-1; 12 bases line up with TRBD1. CDR1 and CDR2 (germline): KGHSH, LQKENI. The CDR3 has 15 residues. V was clipped by 6 bases and J by 8 bases; unmatched bases: 8. CDR3 residues: CASSLGTGGKYEQFF. CDR3 nucleotide sequence: TGTGCCAGCTCTCTCGGGACAGGGGGCAAATATGAGCAGTTCTTC.

About this clonotype: Compared with germline, one end of the junction differs, possibly owing to a read error. The CDR3 DNA reads as TGTGCCAGCAGTAGACAGGGACTGGGGGCCAATGTGCAGTTCTTC. This encodes CASSRQGLGANVQFF. The rearrangement links TRBV6-1 to TRBJ2-1; possibly TRBD1 for D (7 bases). The CDR3 contains 15 residues. The V gene's germline CDR1 is MNHNS and CDR2 SASEGT.

This clonotype was recorded at least ten times. The chain is built from TRBV7-9 and TRBJ2-2, with a possible D match to TRBD2 (7 bases). This CDR3 has 15 amino acids. The V gene's germline CDR1 is SEHNR and CDR2 FQNEAQ (reference sequence). V was trimmed by 5 bases and J by 6 bases, leaving 16 bases between them. The CDR3 here is CASSQAGHVAGELFF. Here the CDR3 DNA reads TGTGCCAGCAGCCAAGCGGGACATGTGGCCGGGGAGCTGTTTTTT.

V gene TRBV6-1 combines with J gene TRBJ1-3; D is undetermined. The CDR3 length is 15 residues. V gave up 1 base and J gave up 4 bases, with 11 bases separating them. CDR1 is MNHNS and CDR2 is SASEGT in the germline V gene. CDR3 residues: CASSEGFIGGNTIYF. The CDR3 bases are TGTGCCAGCAGTGAAGGCTTTATCGGGGGAAACACCATATATTTT.

This clonotype was recorded many times. V usage is TRBV10-3 and J usage is TRBJ2-2; unclear D gene. This CDR3 is 13 amino acids long. Trimming pared 3 bases from V and 8 bases from J, leaving 10 bases between. CDR1 and CDR2 (germline): ENHRY, SYGVKD. The CDR3 protein is CAISDQRSGELFF. The CDR3 bases are TGTGCCATCAGTGACCAAAGGTCGGGGGAGCTGTTTTTT.